Each of the 15 T cell receptor beta chains below was sequenced from the same sample in a study of blood T cell repertoires in COVID-19. Here immunoSEQ multiplex PCR was the method, and the copy in TCRdb shows in-frame clones only, minus some. The sample has 200,000 to 250,000 clones; under 90% are singletons. Sequencing was performed on peripheral blood. Every receptor here comes from a woman aged 80 or over with COVID-19, enrolled during active disease.

The V gene is TRBV14, the J gene TRBJ1-2; TRBD1 might be the D (6 bases). The CDR3 sequence is 16 residues long. Per germline, CDR1 SGHDN and CDR2 FVKESK. Trimming took 2 bases from V and 8 from J, leaving 21 bases between them. This CDR3 is CASSQSTGRISRGYTF. The CDR3 DNA reads TGTGCCAGCAGCCAATCGACAGGTAGAATTTCCAGAGGCTACACCTTC.

The chain joins TRBV11-2 to TRBJ1-1, with a possible D match to TRBD1 (5 bases). V was clipped by 1 base and J by 11 bases, with 20 bases between them. Germline lookup yields CDR1 SGHAT and CDR2 FQNNGV. The CDR3 has 15 residues. CDR3 in amino acids: CASSLAGAVMSMAFF. DNA of the CDR3: TGTGCCAGCAGCTTAGCTGGGGCTGTAATGTCTATGGCTTTCTTT.

The rearrangement uses TRBV2 and TRBJ2-1; the D is unclear. Germline V gene data show CDR1 as SNHLY and CDR2 as FYNNEI. Between the trimmed V and J ends, which lost 4 bases and 0 bases, there was a span of 10 bases. There are 15 residues in the CDR3. CDR3 nucleotides: TGTGCCAGCAGTGCAGCCGCGAGCTCCTACAATGAGCAGTTCTTC. This codes for CASSAAASSYNEQFF.

The V gene is TRBV6-1, the J gene TRBJ1-5; D uncertain. This CDR3 spans 13 amino acids. With 2 bases removed from V and 5 bases from J, the gap between germline ends came to 7 bases. Germline CDR1 and CDR2: MNHNS and SASEGT. CDR3 residues: CASSEFGDQPQHF. The DNA of the CDR3 is TGTGCCAGCAGTGAATTTGGAGATCAGCCCCAGCATTTT.

The chain combines TRBV5-4 with TRBJ2-3, with a weak D call TRBD2 (6 bases). V was shortened by 6 bases and J by 1 base, with 18 bases between the two germline ends. The CDR3 extends over 16 amino acids. Germline CDR1 and CDR2: SGHNT and YYREEE (reference sequence). CDR3 DNA: TGTGCCAGCACCGAGGCGGGGCGGTTACGCACAGATACGCAGTATTTT. The encoded protein is CASTEAGRLRTDTQYF.

This chain connects TRBV10-1 to TRBJ1-2; the D gene is possibly TRBD1 (6 bases). From germline, CDR1 is WNHNN and CDR2 SYGVQD (reference sequence). The CDR3 contains 13 residues. Trimming stripped 5 bases from V and 4 bases from J, with 11 bases between. CDR3 protein: CASSSGQTYGYTF. In DNA, the CDR3 is TGCGCCAGCAGTTCAGGACAGACCTATGGCTACACCTTC.

This chain uses TRBV5-1 with TRBJ2-3; 8 bases fit TRBD1. Germline V gene sequence: CDR1 SGHRS, CDR2 YFSETQ. V shed 0 bases and J 4 bases; nucleotides not matched to a gene: 4. The CDR3 has 15 residues. In DNA form, the CDR3 reads TGCGCCAGCAGCTTGGGTGCAGGGGGCTCAGATACGCAGTATTTT. Protein product: CASSLGAGGSDTQYF. Full variable domain (rest looked up from reference TRBV5-1 and TRBJ2-3): KAGVTQTPRYLIKTRGQQVTLSCSPISGHRSVSWYQQTPGQGLQFLFEYFSETQRNKGNFPGRFSGRQFSNSRSEMNVSTLELGDSALYLCASSLGAGGSDTQYFGPGTRLTVL.

The table lists this clone with a count of one. J is TRBJ2-1 and V is TRBV11-2, with TRBD2 as a possible D gene (5 bases). Germline CDR1 SGHAT, CDR2 FQNNGV. The CDR3 runs to 12 residues. Trimming left V 1 base short and J 7 bases short, with 5 bases between. CDR3 protein: CASSLAGNEQFF. The CDR3, as DNA: TGTGCCAGCAGCTTAGCGGGGAATGAGCAGTTCTTC.

The chain couples TRBV4-1 to TRBJ1-6; 9 nucleotides line up with TRBD1. From germline, CDR1 is MGHRA and CDR2 YSYEKL. V lost 2 bases, J lost 10 bases, and 6 bases stayed unmatched. The CDR3 is 15 amino acids. The CDR3 bases are TGCGCCAGCAGCCAAAACCGGGACAGGGAATCACCCCTCCACTTT. Translated, it gives CASSQNRDRESPLHF.

This clone was observed a single time. V usage is TRBV29-1 and J usage is TRBJ2-7, with 10 bases lining up with TRBD2. This CDR3 comprises 14 residues. The germline gives CDR1 SQVTM, CDR2 ANQGSEA. The ends lost 4 bases at V and 0 bases at J; junction bases unmatched: 3. The CDR3 DNA is TGCAGCGTTGTGGGACTAGCGACCTCCTACGAGCAGTACTTC. Translating it yields CSVVGLATSYEQYF.

The genes are TRBV3-1 (or the pseudogene TRBV3-2) and TRBJ2-3, with D maybe TRBD1 (5 bases). The CDR3 totals 16 residues. The V end lost 0 bases, the J end lost 9 bases, and 19 bases lay between the germline ends. Germline CDR1 reads LGHDT; CDR2 reads YNNKEL (reference sequence). In nucleotides, the CDR3 is TGTGCCAGCAGCCAAGAAGGGGCGACCCCAATCGGGACGCAGTATTTT. Protein: CASSQEGATPIGTQYF.

The chain uses TRBV27 and TRBJ2-3, with a possible D match to TRBD1 (6 bases). Trimming removed 3 bases from V and 2 bases from J, with 18 bases in between. The germline V gene has CDR1 MNHEY and CDR2 SMNVEV (reference sequence). The CDR3 covers 17 residues. The CDR3 DNA follows: TGTGCCAGCAGTTTCCGGGACACCACTCGCGACACAGATACGCAGTATTTT. Its translation: CASSFRDTTRDTDTQYF.

The rearrangement uses TRBV6-4 and TRBJ2-5, with TRBD1 matching over 12 bases. This CDR3 region has 17 residues. V dropped 6 bases and J dropped 6; count of bases not matched to a gene: 14. CDR1 is MRHNA and CDR2 is SNTAGT in the germline V gene. CDR3 in amino acids: CASSLGRDRGRGKTQYF. In nucleotides, the CDR3 is TGTGCCAGCAGCCTCGGCCGGGACAGGGGGCGCGGGAAGACCCAGTACTTC.

The chain joins TRBV5-1 to TRBJ2-2; 7 bases line up with TRBD1. Unmatched junction bases numbered 15, after V lost 3 bases and J lost 7 bases. Germline CDR1 SGHRS, CDR2 YFSETQ. The CDR3 has 17 amino acids. For the CDR3, the DNA is TGCGCCAGCAGCTCCCCTCCTGACAGGGATGGCGGCGGGGAGCTGTTTTTT. Protein: CASSSPPDRDGGGELFF. Full variable domain (rest looked up from reference TRBV5-1 and TRBJ2-2): KAGVTQTPRYLIKTRGQQVTLSCSPISGHRSVSWYQQTPGQGLQFLFEYFSETQRNKGNFPGRFSGRQFSNSRSEMNVSTLELGDSALYLCASSSPPDRDGGGELFFGEGSRLTVL.

The rearrangement uses TRBV5-1 and TRBJ2-5; 7 bases agree with TRBD1. V lost 1 base and J lost 4; bases outside the gene matches: 7. CDR3 length: 15 residues. The germline V gene has CDR1 SGHRS and CDR2 YFSETQ. CDR3 coding DNA: TGCGCCAGCAGCTTGCCCACAGGGGCAGGAGAGACCCAGTACTTC. As protein: CASSLPTGAGETQYF.